Listed here is a single T cell receptor (beta chain). The protocol was immunoSEQ multiplex PCR, while the TCRdb copy is restricted to in-frame clones and leaves out a portion. The sample has approximately 20,000 clones, roughly 84% seen once. Per germline, CDR1 SGHNT and CDR2 YYREEE (reference sequence). This CDR3 has 14 amino acids. Trimming cost V 1 base and J 4 bases, with 10 bases left between them. This specimen belongs to a study of T cell changes during pregnancy in multiple sclerosis. The TCR sequence derives from a female donor with multiple sclerosis, enrolled in a pregnancy study. The chain couples TRBV5-4 to TRBJ2-3; TRBD1 might be the D (6 bases). The source was CD8+ T cells from peripheral blood mononuclear cells, collected before pregnancy. This chain's CDR3 is CASSLWDKSDTQYF. The CDR3 DNA reads as TGTGCCAGCAGCTTGTGGGACAAATCAGATACGCAGTATTTT.